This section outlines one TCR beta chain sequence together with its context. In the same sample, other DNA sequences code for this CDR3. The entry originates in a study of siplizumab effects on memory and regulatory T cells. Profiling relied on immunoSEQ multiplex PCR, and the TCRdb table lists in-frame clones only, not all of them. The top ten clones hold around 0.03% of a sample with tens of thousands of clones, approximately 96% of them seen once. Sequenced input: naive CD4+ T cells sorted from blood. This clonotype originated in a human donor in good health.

The CDR3 sequence: CASSLTRTGDTEAFF. CDR3 nucleotides: TGTGCCAGCAGCTTAACTCGGACAGGGGACACTGAAGCTTTCTTT. The rearrangement links TRBV7-3 to TRBJ1-1, with 9 nucleotides matching TRBD1. Germline assignment: CDR1 SGHTA and CDR2 FQGTGA. V was pared by 0 bases and J by 3 bases, with 2 bases of the junction left unmatched. CDR3 size: 15 residues.